The 26 T cell receptor beta chains listed next were all sequenced from one sample in a study of OX40 agonist ivuxolimab in advanced cancers. Clones were sequenced by immunoSEQ multiplex PCR, and TCRdb holds only the in-frame ones, with some missing. The sample has approximately 59,000 clones, over 70% seen once; the top ten hold under 2.5%. Material: CD4+ or CD8+ T cells sorted from blood, obtained in a trial of the OX40 agonist ivuxolimab. These receptors all stem from an adult with an advanced solid tumor such as melanoma, head and neck, liver or kidney cancer.

This clone showed up just once. V usage is TRBV14 and J usage is TRBJ1-5; possible D gene TRBD1, 5 bases. The CDR3 contains 13 residues. CDR1 and CDR2 (germline): SGHDN, FVKESK. Trimming removed 0 bases from V and 8 bases from J, with 8 bases in between. The DNA for the CDR3 is TGTGCCAGCAGCCAAGATTTGGGGGAGCCCCAGCATTTT. This gives the protein CASSQDLGEPQHF.

The genes are TRBV9 and TRBJ2-4; the match to TRBD1 covers 8 bases. Germline CDR1 SGDLS, CDR2 YYNGEE. The V segment lost 3 bases and the J segment 5 bases; nucleotides outside the gene matches: 7. CDR3 size: 15 residues. The CDR3 loop is CASSALQGGQNIQYF. CDR3 sequence (DNA): TGTGCCAGCAGCGCCTTACAGGGGGGTCAAAACATTCAGTACTTC.

The rearrangement joins TRBV6-5 to TRBJ2-5; tentative D call: TRBD1 (5 bases). The V and J ends lost 0 bases and 1 base respectively, with 6 bases between them. The CDR3 consists of 14 residues. Per germline, CDR1 MNHEY and CDR2 SVGAGI. The CDR3 DNA follows: TGTGCCAGCAGTTACTCAGGGGCCCAAGAGACCCAGTACTTC. Its translation is CASSYSGAQETQYF.

The rearrangement joins TRBV6-1 to TRBJ1-5; D unclear. V lost 6 bases and J lost 4, with 10 bases in between. The germline gives CDR1 MNHNS, CDR2 SASEGT. The CDR3 has 13 amino acids. The CDR3 nucleotides are TGTGCCAGCAGAATCAGCACGAATCAGCCCCAGCATTTT. Translation: CASRISTNQPQHF.

The chain is built from TRBV6-4 and TRBJ2-3; D not resolved. The germline CDR1 and CDR2 sequences are MRHNA and SNTAGT. The CDR3 consists of 15 residues. Trimming shortened V by 0 bases and J by 0 bases, and 7 bases separated the two germline ends. CDR3 in amino acids: CASSDSGTSTDTQYF. CDR3 coding DNA: TGTGCCAGCAGTGACTCGGGTACAAGCACAGATACGCAGTATTTT.

The genes are TRBV11-3 and TRBJ2-3; no definite D call. The CDR3 has 15 amino acids. Trimming pared 0 bases from V and 2 bases from J, leaving 9 bases between. Germline V lookup: CDR1 SGHNT, CDR2 YENEEA. The CDR3 DNA reads as TGTGCCAGCAGCTTAGAGGCCACCTCCACAGATACGCAGTATTTT. Translated, it gives CASSLEATSTDTQYF.

The rearrangement uses TRBV19 and TRBJ1-1; the D is unclear. V shed 3 bases and J shed 2 bases, with 19 bases lying between them. Germline V gene lookup returns CDR1 LNHDA and CDR2 SQIVND (reference sequence). This CDR3 has 17 residues. The CDR3 DNA sequence: TGTGCCAGTAGTATTGAGTCACACCCATCTGTCAACACTGAAGCTTTCTTT. It specifies CASSIESHPSVNTEAFF.

The rearrangement links TRBV20-1 to TRBJ2-1; no definite D call. V gave up 3 bases and J gave up 7 bases, with 7 bases separating them. CDR1 and CDR2 (germline): DFQATT, SNEGSKA (reference sequence). The CDR3 has 11 residues. DNA for the CDR3: TGCAGTGCTAGGGATAGTAATGAGCAGTTCTTC. As protein: CSARDSNEQFF.

The chain combines TRBV10-3 with TRBJ2-1; 8 positions match TRBD1. V lost 3 bases and J lost 9; bases outside the gene matches: 4. CDR3 length: 13 amino acids. CDR1 and CDR2 (germline): ENHRY, SYGVKD. CDR3 sequence reads: CAISDTGGSEQFF. CDR3 bases: TGTGCCATCAGTGACACAGGGGGATCTGAGCAGTTCTTC.

The chain has TRBV2 and TRBJ2-7; 14 bases fit TRBD2. Per the germline V gene, CDR1 is SNHLY and CDR2 is FYNNEI. This CDR3 has 14 residues. J gave up 4 bases and V 5 bases, and 1 base lay outside the gene matches. CDR3 in amino acids: CASSRTSGGYEQYF. In DNA form, the CDR3 reads TGTGCCAGCAGTCGGACTAGCGGGGGGTACGAGCAGTACTTC.

V and J are TRBV27 and TRBJ1-4; TRBD1 is a possible D gene (6 bases). The CDR3 is 15 residues long. V shed 5 bases and J shed 7 bases, with 17 bases lying between them. The germline gives CDR1 MNHEY, CDR2 SMNVEV (reference sequence). This CDR3 is CASSLTGLYREKLFF. DNA for the CDR3: TGTGCCAGCAGTCTTACAGGGCTTTACCGTGAAAAACTGTTTTTT.

V usage is TRBV6-5 and J usage is TRBJ1-2; TRBD1 is a possible D gene (6 bases). Trimming cost V 3 bases and J 0 bases, with 11 bases left between them. The V gene's germline CDR1 is MNHEY and CDR2 SVGAGI. The CDR3 runs 15 residues. Written as DNA, the CDR3 is TGTGCCAGCAGTTATGTAGGGGGAACTAACTATGGCTACACCTTC. As protein: CASSYVGGTNYGYTF.

This clone was seen only a few times. The genes are TRBV30 and TRBJ1-1; 9 positions agree with TRBD1. The CDR3 spans 15 residues. Germline V CDR1 and CDR2: GTSNPN, SVGIG (reference sequence). Losses at the gene ends were 0 bases for V and 7 bases for J; bases not matched to a gene: 9. This CDR3 is CAWSVPGQGLFEAFF. CDR3 coding DNA: TGTGCCTGGAGTGTACCGGGACAGGGATTATTTGAAGCTTTCTTT.

This chain links TRBV7-3 with TRBJ2-2; the match to TRBD2 covers 7 bases. Germline values: CDR1 SGHTA, CDR2 FQGTGA. The CDR3 is made up of 15 amino acids. With V trimmed by 5 bases and J by 3 bases, 6 bases remained unmatched. This chain's CDR3 is CASSPWLADTGELFF. DNA for the CDR3: TGTGCCAGCAGCCCCTGGCTAGCGGACACCGGGGAGCTGTTTTTT.

The chain combines TRBV6-5 with TRBJ1-1; no firm D call. This CDR3 region has 14 residues. V gave up 5 bases and J gave up 2 bases, with 12 bases separating them. Germline V gives CDR1 MNHEY, CDR2 SVGAGI. The CDR3 DNA reads as TGTGCCAGCAGTCGTAACAGAGGAAACACTGAAGCTTTCTTT. Amino acids: CASSRNRGNTEAFF.

CDR3 sequence reads: CASSQDPPGRGFGNSPLHF. The CDR3 coding sequence is TGCGCCAGCAGCCAAGACCCCCCAGGGAGGGGATTCGGTAATTCACCCCTCCACTTT. The chain employs TRBV4-1 and TRBJ1-6; perhaps TRBD1 as D (5 bases). The CDR3 consists of 19 residues. Trimming shortened V by 0 bases and J by 6 bases, and 21 bases separated the two germline ends. CDR1 and CDR2 from the germline V gene are MGHRA and YSYEKL.

The rearrangement links TRBV10-1 to TRBJ2-5; TRBD1 might be the D (5 bases). Between the trimmed V and J ends, which lost 4 bases and 1 base, there was a span of 10 bases. CDR1 and CDR2 (germline): WNHNN, SYGVQD (reference sequence). This CDR3 is built from 14 residues. As DNA, the CDR3 is TGCGCCAGCAGTGGGTCAGACAGCCAAGAGACCCAGTACTTC. It is translated as CASSGSDSQETQYF.

This clone was picked up one time. CDR3 bases: TGTGCCAGCAGCTTATACGAGGGCACTGAAGCTTTCTTT. Protein product: CASSLYEGTEAFF. This rearrangement joins TRBV7-2 to TRBJ1-1; D is undetermined. The germline V and J ends were trimmed by 2 bases and 4 bases, with 8 bases remaining between them. The CDR3 runs to 13 residues. CDR1 is SGHTA and CDR2 is FQGNSA in the germline V gene.

The chain joins TRBV10-3 to TRBJ2-2; TRBD1 might be the D (5 bases). CDR1 is ENHRY, CDR2 SYGVKD, per germline. V was trimmed by 7 bases and J by 7 bases, leaving 7 bases between them. The CDR3 covers 11 residues. The CDR3 protein is CAIKGDGELFF. DNA of the CDR3: TGTGCCATCAAAGGGGACGGGGAGCTGTTTTTT.

This chain uses TRBV5-4 with TRBJ2-5, with D maybe TRBD1 (6 bases). Germline V CDR1 and CDR2: SGHNT, YYREEE (reference sequence). V lost 3 bases, J lost 2 bases, and 8 bases lay in between. This CDR3 has 13 amino acids. The CDR3 DNA sequence: TGTGCCAGCAGCTGGACAGTACAAGAGACCCAGTACTTC. It is translated as CASSWTVQETQYF.

The chain joins TRBV5-1 to TRBJ2-7; a weak D match, TRBD1 (6 bases). Germline CDR1 SGHRS, CDR2 YFSETQ. Trimming left V 4 bases short and J 5 bases short, with 16 bases between. There are 14 residues in the CDR3. CDR3 loop: CASSGGLERNEQYF. The CDR3 nucleotides are TGCGCCAGCAGCGGGGGCCTTGAAAGGAACGAGCAGTACTTC.

The sample holds a few counts of this clone. The chain combines TRBV2 with TRBJ1-2; D is perhaps TRBD1 (6 bases). Germline V gene lookup returns CDR1 SNHLY and CDR2 FYNNEI. The CDR3 is 14 residues long. V lost 4 bases, J lost 8 bases, and 17 bases lay in between. The CDR3: CASSGTGMIGGYTF. The CDR3 region has the DNA TGTGCCAGCAGTGGTACAGGGATGATCGGAGGCTACACCTTC.

The J gene is TRBJ2-7, the V gene TRBV27; 10 bases agree with TRBD1. The CDR3 has 15 residues. The V gene end was trimmed by 2 bases and the J gene end by 4 bases; junction bases not matched to a gene: 5. CDR1 is MNHEY, CDR2 SMNVEV, per germline (reference sequence). CDR3 in amino acids: CASSLGMDRGYEQYF. The CDR3 DNA is TGTGCCAGCAGTTTAGGGATGGACAGGGGGTACGAGCAGTACTTC.

J is TRBJ2-1 and V is TRBV28; D gene uncertain. This CDR3 contains 12 residues. Trimming removed 2 bases at V and 4 bases at J, with 3 bases between. Germline assignment: CDR1 MDHEN and CDR2 SYDVKM. CDR3 coding DNA: TGTGCCAGCAGTTTACAGTACAATGAGCAGTTCTTC. As protein: CASSLQYNEQFF.

This chain links TRBV27 with TRBJ1-1; no reliable D call. Germline V gene data show CDR1 as MNHEY and CDR2 as SMNVEV (reference sequence). The CDR3 loop spans 13 amino acids. V lost 0 bases and J lost 7, with 9 bases in between. CDR3 DNA sequence: TGTGCCAGCAGTTTATCTGGGCGGTTTGAAGCTTTCTTT. Translation: CASSLSGRFEAFF.

This chain connects TRBV5-8 to TRBJ2-1; D gene uncertain. The germline gives CDR1 SGHTS, CDR2 YDEGEE. Trimming took 3 bases from V and 0 from J, leaving 10 bases between them. The CDR3 totals 15 residues. The CDR3: CASSSRLSSYNEQFF. In DNA form, the CDR3 reads TGTGCCAGCAGCTCGAGACTTAGCTCCTACAATGAGCAGTTCTTC. The whole variable domain, remainder taken from reference TRBV5-8 and TRBJ2-1, is EAGVTQSPTHLIKTRGQQATLRCSPISGHTSVYWYQQALGLGLQFLLWYDEGEERNRGNFPPRFSGRQFPNYSSELNVNALELEDSALYLCASSSRLSSYNEQFFGPGTRLTVL.